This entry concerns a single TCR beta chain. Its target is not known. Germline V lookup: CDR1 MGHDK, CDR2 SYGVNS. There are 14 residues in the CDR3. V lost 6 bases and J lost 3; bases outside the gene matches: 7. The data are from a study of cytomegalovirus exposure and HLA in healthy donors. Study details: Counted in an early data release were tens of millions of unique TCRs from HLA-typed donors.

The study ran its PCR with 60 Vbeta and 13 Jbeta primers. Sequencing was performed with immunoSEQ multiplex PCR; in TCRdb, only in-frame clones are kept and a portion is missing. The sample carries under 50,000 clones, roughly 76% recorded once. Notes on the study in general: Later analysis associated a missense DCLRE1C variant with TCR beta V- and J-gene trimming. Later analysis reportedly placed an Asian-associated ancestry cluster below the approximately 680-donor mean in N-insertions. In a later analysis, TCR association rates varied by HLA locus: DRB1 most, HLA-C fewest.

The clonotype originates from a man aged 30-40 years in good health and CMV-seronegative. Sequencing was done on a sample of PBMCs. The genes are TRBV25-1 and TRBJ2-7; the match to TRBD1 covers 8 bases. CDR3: CASRQTGASYEQYF. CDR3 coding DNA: TGTGCCAGCAGACAGACAGGGGCGAGCTACGAGCAGTACTTC.